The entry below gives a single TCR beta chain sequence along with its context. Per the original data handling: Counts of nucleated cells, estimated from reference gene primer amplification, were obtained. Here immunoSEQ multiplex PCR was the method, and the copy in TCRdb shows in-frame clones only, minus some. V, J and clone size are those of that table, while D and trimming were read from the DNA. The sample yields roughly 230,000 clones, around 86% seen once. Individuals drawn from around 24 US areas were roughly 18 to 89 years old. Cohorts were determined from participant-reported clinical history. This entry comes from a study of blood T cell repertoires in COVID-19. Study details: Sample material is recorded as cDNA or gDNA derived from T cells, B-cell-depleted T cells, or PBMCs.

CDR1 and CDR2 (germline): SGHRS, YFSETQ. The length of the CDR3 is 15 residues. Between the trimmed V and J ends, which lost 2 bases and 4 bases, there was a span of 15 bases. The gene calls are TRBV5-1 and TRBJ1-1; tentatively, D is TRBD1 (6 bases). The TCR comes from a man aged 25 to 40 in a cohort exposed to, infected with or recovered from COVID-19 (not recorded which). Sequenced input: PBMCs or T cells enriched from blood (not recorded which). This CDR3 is CASSFMGAVGTEAFF. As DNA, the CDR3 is TGCGCCAGCAGCTTCATGGGGGCGGTGGGCACTGAAGCTTTCTTT. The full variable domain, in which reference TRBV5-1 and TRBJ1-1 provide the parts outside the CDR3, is KAGVTQTPRYLIKTRGQQVTLSCSPISGHRSVSWYQQTPGQGLQFLFEYFSETQRNKGNFPGRFSGRQFSNSRSEMNVSTLELGDSALYLCASSFMGAVGTEAFFGQGTRLTVV.